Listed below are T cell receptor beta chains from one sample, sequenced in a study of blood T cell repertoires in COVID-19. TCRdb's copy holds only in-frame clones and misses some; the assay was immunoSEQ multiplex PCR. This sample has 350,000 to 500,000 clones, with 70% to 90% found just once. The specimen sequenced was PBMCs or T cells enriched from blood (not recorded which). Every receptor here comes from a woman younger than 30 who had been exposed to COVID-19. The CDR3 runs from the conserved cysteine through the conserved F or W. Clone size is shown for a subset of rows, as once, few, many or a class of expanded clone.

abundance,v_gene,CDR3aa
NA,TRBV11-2,CASSLKDRYLGTEAFF
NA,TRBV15,CATSRVNSPEQFF
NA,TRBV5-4,CASSLDGWRGETQYF
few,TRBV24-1,CATSDLGQTGETGELFF
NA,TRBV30,CAWSPGTRGEQYF
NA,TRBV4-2,CASSPEPTVMQTQYF
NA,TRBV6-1,CASSERTGIQPQHF
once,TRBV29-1,CSALAIQPTGELFF
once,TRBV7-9,CASSLYQSEQFF
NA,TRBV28,CASSSHVGGQPQHF
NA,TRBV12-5,CASGSHSLNPYGQYF
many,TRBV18,CASSPADEQYF
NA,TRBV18,CASSPGTSNSYEQYF
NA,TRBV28,CASSLSGAYNSPLHF